This T cell receptor (beta chain) was recorded in a study of T cells after posttransplantation cyclophosphamide. Findings and limits, study-wide: TRB overlap between skin or GI tissue T cells and blood was limited.

Measured with immunoSEQ multiplex PCR; TCRdb has only the in-frame clones, and not every one. The sample records tens of thousands of clones, roughly 87% being singletons. Cyclophosphamide on days +3 and +4 followed busulfan-fludarabine conditioning and a marrow graft. The CDR3 is 15 amino acids. Between the trimmed V and J ends, which lost 4 bases and 2 bases, there was a span of 12 bases. The germline V gene encodes CDR1 MNHEY and CDR2 SVGAGI. This clone is a singleton in its sample. No antigen is known for it. This sequence originates from a male patient aged 60-70 years who received an allogeneic stem cell transplant from a related donor and was CMV-positive. Part of the T cell pool may stem from the graft donor. The chain is built from TRBV6-5 and TRBJ1-3; D is ambiguous. This specimen was PBMCs, taken around 67 days after allogeneic stem cell transplant with posttransplant cyclophosphamide. The chain's CDR3 is CASSSLLLAGNTIYF. The CDR3 DNA sequence: TGTGCCAGCAGTTCGCTACTGCTAGCTGGAAACACCATATATTTT.